This TCR beta chain was captured by sequencing in a study of blood T cells in healthy people across ages. Total RNA amounts of at least 5 micrograms were extracted per sample. The second PCR ran 7 to 11 cycles with a sample-barcoded 5' primer and J-beta primers. TCRdb re-derived calls from the 5' RACE reads in MiXCR, one entry per CDR3 protein. This sample has approximately 2,000,000 distinct CDR3 sequences; about 39% occur once, and the top ten carry more than 20%. The junction had 3 bases not matched to a gene; V was cut back by 4 bases and J by 6 bases. Looked up from germline, CDR1 is SEHNR and CDR2 is FQNEAQ (reference sequence). This CDR3 is built from 13 residues.

Sequencing input: blood. The receptor comes from a human donor in good health. This chain uses TRBV7-9 with TRBJ1-5; 7 nucleotides line up with TRBD1. CDR3 bases: TGTGCCAGCAGCTCGGACAGGCTTCAGCCCCAGCATTTT. Protein sequence: CASSSDRLQPQHF.